Listed below are T cell receptor beta chains from one sample, sequenced in a study of OX40 agonist ivuxolimab in advanced cancers. Measured with immunoSEQ multiplex PCR; TCRdb has only the in-frame clones, and not every one. Among around 150,000 clones listed, approximately 94% were seen once. Sequenced here: CD4+ or CD8+ T cells sorted from blood, sampled in a trial of the OX40 agonist ivuxolimab. Source of these receptors: an adult with an advanced solid tumor such as melanoma, head and neck, liver or kidney cancer. Both conserved end residues are part of each CDR3. D genes are given only for firm matches. A row's size may be missing; if present it is once, few, many or a size class.

TRBV28	-	TRBJ1-4	-	TGTGCCAGCAGAGTCAGTAATGAAAAACTGTTTTTT	CASRVSNEKLFF
TRBV5-6	once	TRBJ2-7	-	TGTGCCAGCAGCCAGACCTTCGGGAAAAAGTGGGGGGATTCCTACGAGCAGTACTTC	CASSQTFGKKWGDSYEQYF
TRBV7-9	-	TRBJ1-5	-	TGTGCCAGCAGCTTAGCGCTCAAGGGCAACAATCAGCCCCAGCATTTT	CASSLALKGNNQPQHF
TRBV7-3	-	TRBJ1-1	TRBD1	TGTGCCAGCAGCTTAACGCGAGGACAGGGAGCTTTCTTT	CASSLTRGQGAFF
TRBV19	-	TRBJ1-4	-	TGTGCCAGTAACGTCGGCAGAAATAATGAAAAACTGTTTTTT	CASNVGRNNEKLFF
TRBV9	-	TRBJ1-2	-	TGTGCCAGCAGCGTCCAACATGGGATGGGCTACACCTTC	CASSVQHGMGYTF
TRBV10-3	-	TRBJ2-2	-	TGTGCCATCAGTGAGAGGGGGGACGCGGGCACCGGGGAGCTGTTTTTT	CAISERGDAGTGELFF
TRBV5-6	-	TRBJ2-3	-	TGTGCCAGCAGCGGGTCTACAGGTACAGATACGCAGTATTTT	CASSGSTGTDTQYF
TRBV4-1	-	TRBJ1-1	-	TGCGCCAGCAGCCTCGGAGGAAGGGGGGCAGGGAACACTGAAGCTTTCTTT	CASSLGGRGAGNTEAFF
TRBV11-2	-	TRBJ2-3	-	TGTGCCAGCAGCTTAGGGCCTCGAGATACGCAGTATTTT	CASSLGPRDTQYF
TRBV7-6	-	TRBJ2-5	TRBD1	TGTGCCAGCGGCGAGACAGGGGTTGAGACCCAGTACTTC	CASGETGVETQYF
TRBV7-3	-	TRBJ1-2	TRBD1	TGTGCCAGCAGCTTAACCGGGACAGATTTAGCTAACTATGGCTACACCTTC	CASSLTGTDLANYGYTF
TRBV5-4	-	TRBJ2-7	-	TGTGCCAGCAGCCCGCACCCGACTTCCTCCTACGAGCAGTACTTC	CASSPHPTSSYEQYF
TRBV27	once	TRBJ2-7	TRBD1	TGTGCCAGCAGTTCGCCGGGACAGGGGTTTTACGAGCAGTACTTC	CASSSPGQGFYEQYF
TRBV5-1	-	TRBJ2-7	-	TGCGCCAGCAGCGACCAACAGAGCTACGAGCAGTACTTC	CASSDQQSYEQYF
TRBV28	-	TRBJ1-2	TRBD1	TGTGCCAGCAGTTTAGGGGACAGGGGAGGCTACACCTTC	CASSLGDRGGYTF
TRBV19	-	TRBJ1-2	-	TGTGCCAGTAGTCTCACAGGGACATTCATAGCCTATGGCTACACCTTC	CASSLTGTFIAYGYTF
TRBV5-8	-	TRBJ2-5	TRBD1	TGTGCCAGCAGCTACAGGGGGCGACAAGAGACCCAGTACTTC	CASSYRGRQETQYF
TRBV5-1	once	TRBJ2-3	-	TGCGCCAGCAGCTTGAGAGGATGGGGCGGGATTGAAAGCACAGATACGCAGTATTTT	CASSLRGWGGIESTDTQYF
TRBV5-8	-	TRBJ2-7	TRBD1	TGTGCCAGCAGCTTAAAAGGGGGCAATGAGCAGTACTTC	CASSLKGGNEQYF
TRBV28	-	TRBJ2-3	-	TGTGCCAGCAGTTTACTATCTCCGTGGGGCGGAACAGATACGCAGTATTTT	CASSLLSPWGGTDTQYF
TRBV5-1	-	TRBJ2-5	-	TGCGCCAGCAGCCAAGGGCTGAGTGGGACCCAGTACTTC	CASSQGLSGTQYF
TRBV11-2	-	TRBJ2-5	-	TGTGCCAGCAGCTTAGACCTGGGGGGGACCCAGTACTTC	CASSLDLGGTQYF
TRBV4-1	-	TRBJ1-1	-	TGCGCCAGCAGCCAAGTCAGGGCAGGGCAAGGGGTGGACACTGAAGCTTTCTTT	CASSQVRAGQGVDTEAFF
TRBV18	-	TRBJ1-5	TRBD1	TGTGCCAGCTCACCGACAGGGGGTGGTGGTCAGCCCCAGCATTTT	CASSPTGGGGQPQHF
TRBV28	-	TRBJ2-4	-	TGTGCCAGCAGGCAGGGATCCAAAAACATTCAGTACTTC	CASRQGSKNIQYF
TRBV7-2	-	TRBJ2-3	TRBD2	TGTGCCAGCCAACTAGCGGGAGGCACAGATACGCAGTATTTT	CASQLAGGTDTQYF
TRBV2	-	TRBJ2-1	TRBD2	TGTGCCAGCAGTGAAAGGGTCGCGGGAGGGCCGCGAAATGAGCAGTTCTTC	CASSERVAGGPRNEQFF
TRBV6-5	-	TRBJ1-3	-	TGTGCCAGCAGTTACTCGACGGGGAGTTTTGGAAACACCATATATTTT	CASSYSTGSFGNTIYF
TRBV27	-	TRBJ2-7	-	TGTGCCAGCCGTCAGGGAGGCTACGAGCAGTACTTC	CASRQGGYEQYF
TRBV29-1	-	TRBJ1-2	-	TGCAGCGTTGAAGATGGGGGTCGGTACTATGGCTACACCTTC	CSVEDGGRYYGYTF
TRBV19	-	TRBJ2-3	TRBD2	TGTGCCAGTAATACGCGGGGGACAGATACGCAGTATTTT	CASNTRGTDTQYF
TRBV2	-	TRBJ1-1	-	TGTGCCAGCCTTAACAGGGCCTTGAACACTGAAGCTTTCTTT	CASLNRALNTEAFF
TRBV7-2	-	TRBJ1-2	-	TGTGCCAGCAGCTTAGTAGAGGGTGCCTATGGCTACACCTTC	CASSLVEGAYGYTF
TRBV27	-	TRBJ2-7	-	TGTGCCAGCAGACCGGGGATGCCCTCCTACGAGCAGTACTTC	CASRPGMPSYEQYF
TRBV7-2	-	TRBJ2-5	TRBD2	TGTGCCAGCAGCTTAGTTTATCCGACTAGCGGTAAAGAGACCCAGTACTTC	CASSLVYPTSGKETQYF
TRBV19	once	TRBJ1-3	TRBD1	TGTGCCAGTAGCCGGACAGGATCTGGAAACACCATATATTTT	CASSRTGSGNTIYF
TRBV5-6	-	TRBJ2-3	TRBD1	TGTGCCGGAAGACAGGGACCTGGAGATACGCAGTATTTT	CAGRQGPGDTQYF
TRBV5-4	-	TRBJ1-2	TRBD1	TGTGCCAGCAGCTTGGAAGGACAGGGCTTCTTCTCCTATGGCTACACCTTC	CASSLEGQGFFSYGYTF
TRBV18	-	TRBJ2-7	TRBD2	TGTGCCAGCTCCCATAGCGGGAGAGTCTACGAGCAGTACTTC	CASSHSGRVYEQYF
TRBV7-8	-	TRBJ2-7	-	TGTGCCAGCACCCCCCCCTGGGGCAGGGGAGGCGAGCAGTACTTC	CASTPPWGRGGEQYF
TRBV10-3	-	TRBJ2-5	-	TGTGCCATCAGTGAGACGGTAGAAGAGACCCAGTACTTC	CAISETVEETQYF
TRBV4-1	-	TRBJ2-1	-	TGCGCCAGCAGCCCTGGCGGGGACAATGAGCAGTTCTTC	CASSPGGDNEQFF
TRBV28	-	TRBJ2-3	TRBD2	TGTGCCAGCGGAAGCGGGACTAGCACAGATACGCAGTATTTT	CASGSGTSTDTQYF
TRBV9	-	TRBJ2-7	-	TGTGCCAGCAGCCCCCGACAGGTTTCCTACGAGCAGTACTTC	CASSPRQVSYEQYF
TRBV4-3	-	TRBJ1-2	TRBD1	TGCGCCAGCAGCGCCGGACAGGGACAAGGCTACACCTTC	CASSAGQGQGYTF
TRBV18	-	TRBJ2-7	TRBD1	TGTGCCAGCTCACCAGGACAGGCAGCATCCTACGAGCAGTACTTC	CASSPGQAASYEQYF
TRBV18	-	TRBJ2-2	-	TGTGCCAGCTCACCTCGGACCCCGAACACCGGGGAGCTGTTTTTT	CASSPRTPNTGELFF
TRBV15	-	TRBJ1-2	-	TGTGCCACCAGCTTGGAGGTAAGGGGAAAGACCTATGGCTACACCTTC	CATSLEVRGKTYGYTF
TRBV10-3	-	TRBJ1-6	-	TGTGCCATCAGTATGCGGGACCTTAATTCACCCCTCCACTTT	CAISMRDLNSPLHF
TRBV6-6	-	TRBJ2-7	TRBD1	TGTGCCAGCAGGGGACAGGACTCCTACGAGCAGTACTTC	CASRGQDSYEQYF
TRBV7-2	-	TRBJ2-7	TRBD2	TGTGCCAGCAGCTTCGCCCCGACTAGCGGGGGGGGGTACGAGCAGTACTTC	CASSFAPTSGGGYEQYF
TRBV9	-	TRBJ1-1	TRBD1	TGTGCCAGCAGCCCCCGGACAGGAGGCCGGGGGACTGAAGCTTTCTTT	CASSPRTGGRGTEAFF
TRBV7-9	few	TRBJ2-5	-	TGTGCCAGCACGCTCGACTTGGGGGACCAGTACTTC	CASTLDLGDQYF
TRBV9	-	TRBJ2-7	-	TGTGCCAGCAGCGTATCGGGCAGAAAGTACGAGCAGTACTTC	CASSVSGRKYEQYF
TRBV7-9	few	TRBJ1-2	-	TGTGCCAGCACCTTGACCGATGGCTACACCTTC	CASTLTDGYTF
TRBV25-1	-	TRBJ1-1	-	TGTGCCAGCAGTGCCAGGCAGGGGTGGTGGACTGAAGCTTTCTTT	CASSARQGWWTEAFF
TRBV7-9	once	TRBJ1-2	-	TGTGCCAGCAGCTTGCGACAGCTTTATGGCTACACCTTC	CASSLRQLYGYTF